A selection of T cell receptor beta chains follows, all from one sample in a study of cytomegalovirus exposure and HLA in healthy donors. The repertoire was sequenced with immunoSEQ multiplex PCR; TCRdb's copy has only in-frame clones and lacks some. Counted here are 260,000 or so clones, approximately 88% occurring once; the ten biggest clones make up 0.92%. Sequencing used PBMCs. The receptors stem from a young woman in good health and CMV-seronegative. The CDR3 runs from the conserved cysteine through the conserved F or W. D genes are given only for firm matches. Only some rows state a clone size, as once, few, many or a class for expanded clones.

d_call clone_size j_call v_call cdr3_aa cdr3_nt
TRBD1 few TRBJ2-5 TRBV7-2 CASSLFGTGGETQYF TGTGCCAGCAGCTTATTTGGGACAGGGGGAGAGACCCAGTACTTC
NA NA TRBJ2-7 TRBV11-2 CASSDRRGSYEQYF TGTGCCAGCAGCGACCGCAGGGGCTCCTACGAGCAGTACTTC
NA NA TRBJ1-1 TRBV7-2 CASSPDLGGDTEAFF TGTGCCAGCAGCCCTGACCTCGGGGGGGACACTGAAGCTTTCTTT
TRBD2 NA TRBJ2-7 TRBV6-5 CASSSLSGASYEQYF TGTGCCAGCAGTTCCCTTAGCGGGGCCTCCTACGAGCAGTACTTC
NA once TRBJ1-1 TRBV7-3 CASSQGQNTEAFF TGTGCCAGCAGCCAGGGCCAGAACACTGAAGCTTTCTTT
TRBD2 NA TRBJ2-3 TRBV10-3 CAISGKGLVSDTQYF TGTGCCATCAGTGGCAAGGGACTAGTATCTGATACGCAGTATTTT
NA once TRBJ2-5 TRBV6-1 CASSFRQETQYF TGTGCCAGCAGTTTCCGGCAAGAGACCCAGTACTTC
TRBD1 NA TRBJ2-7 TRBV9 CASTRGDRGYEQYF TGTGCCAGCACCCGTGGGGACAGGGGCTACGAGCAGTACTTC
NA NA TRBJ1-4 TRBV29-1 CSACFLGEKLFF TGCAGCGCATGTTTTCTCGGTGAAAAACTGTTTTTT
NA few TRBJ1-5 TRBV2 CASSESVPSSYQPQHF TGTGCCAGCAGTGAATCGGTGCCTAGTTCGTACCAGCCCCAGCATTTT
TRBD2 NA TRBJ2-7 TRBV25-1 CASGFAGAYEQYF TGTGCCAGCGGGTTCGCGGGAGCCTACGAGCAGTACTTC
TRBD2 NA TRBJ2-1 TRBV7-8 CASSRTQTSGRYNEQFF TGTGCCAGCAGCCGAACACAGACTAGCGGGAGATACAATGAGCAGTTCTTC